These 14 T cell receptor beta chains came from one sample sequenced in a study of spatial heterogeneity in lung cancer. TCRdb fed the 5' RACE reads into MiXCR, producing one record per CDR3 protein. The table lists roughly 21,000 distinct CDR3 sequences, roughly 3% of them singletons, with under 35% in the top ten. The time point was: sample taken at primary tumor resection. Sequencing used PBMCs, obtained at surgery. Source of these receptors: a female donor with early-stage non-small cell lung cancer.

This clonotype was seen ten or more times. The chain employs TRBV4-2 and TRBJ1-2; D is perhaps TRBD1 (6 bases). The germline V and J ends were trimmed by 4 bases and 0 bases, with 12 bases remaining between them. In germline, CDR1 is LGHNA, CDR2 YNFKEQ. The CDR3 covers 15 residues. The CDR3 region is CASSPMDRTNYGYTF. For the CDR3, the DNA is TGTGCCAGCAGCCCGATGGACAGAACTAACTATGGCTACACCTTC.

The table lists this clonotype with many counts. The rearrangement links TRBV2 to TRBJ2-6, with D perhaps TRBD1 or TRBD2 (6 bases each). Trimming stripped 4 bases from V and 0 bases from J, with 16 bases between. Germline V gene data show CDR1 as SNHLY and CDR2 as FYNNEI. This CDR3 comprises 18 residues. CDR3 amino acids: CASSVGGWTLSGANVLTF. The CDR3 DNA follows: TGTGCCAGCAGTGTCGGGGGCTGGACCCTCTCTGGGGCCAACGTCCTGACTTTC.

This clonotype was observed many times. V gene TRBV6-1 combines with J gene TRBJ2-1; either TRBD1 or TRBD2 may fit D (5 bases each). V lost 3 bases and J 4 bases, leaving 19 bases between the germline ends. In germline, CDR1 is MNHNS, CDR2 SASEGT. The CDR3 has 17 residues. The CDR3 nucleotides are TGTGCCAGCAGTGAGAACGGGGCAGGCCTATCTTACAATGAGCAGTTCTTC. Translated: CASSENGAGLSYNEQFF.

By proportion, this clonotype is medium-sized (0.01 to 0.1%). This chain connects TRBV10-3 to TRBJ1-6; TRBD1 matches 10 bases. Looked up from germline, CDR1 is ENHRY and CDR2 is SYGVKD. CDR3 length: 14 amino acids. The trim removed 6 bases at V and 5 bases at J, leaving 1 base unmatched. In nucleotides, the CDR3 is TGTGCCATCAGGGGGACAGGGGATAATTCACCCCTCCACTTT. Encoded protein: CAIRGTGDNSPLHF.

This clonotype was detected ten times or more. CDR3 DNA: TGTGCCACCAGCAGAGATTATGCCGGCGAGCAGTACTTC. This encodes CATSRDYAGEQYF. This chain links TRBV15 with TRBJ2-7; D not certain. V lost 0 bases, J lost 6 bases, and 9 bases lay in between. The CDR3 has 13 residues. CDR1 and CDR2 from the germline V gene are LNHNV and YYDKDF (reference sequence).

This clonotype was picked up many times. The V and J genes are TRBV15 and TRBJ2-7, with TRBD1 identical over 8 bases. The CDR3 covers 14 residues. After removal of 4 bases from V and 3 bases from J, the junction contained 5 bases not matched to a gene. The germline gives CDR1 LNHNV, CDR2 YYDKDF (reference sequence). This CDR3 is CATSKGQGSYEQYF. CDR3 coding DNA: TGTGCCACCAGCAAAGGACAGGGTAGCTACGAGCAGTACTTC.

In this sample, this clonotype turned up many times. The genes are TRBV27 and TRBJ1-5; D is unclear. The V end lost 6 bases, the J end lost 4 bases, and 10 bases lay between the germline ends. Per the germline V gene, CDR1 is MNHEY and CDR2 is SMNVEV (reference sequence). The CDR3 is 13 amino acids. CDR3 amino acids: CASSPLGNQPQHF. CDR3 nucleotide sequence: TGTGCCAGCAGCCCACTTGGAAATCAGCCCCAGCATTTT.

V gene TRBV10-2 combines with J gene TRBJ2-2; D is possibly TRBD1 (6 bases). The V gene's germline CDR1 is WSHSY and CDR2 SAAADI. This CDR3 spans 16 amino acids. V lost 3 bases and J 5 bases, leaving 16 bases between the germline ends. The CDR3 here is CASSDGWARGTGELFF. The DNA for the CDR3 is TGCGCCAGCAGTGATGGTTGGGCGAGGGGGACCGGGGAGCTGTTTTTT.

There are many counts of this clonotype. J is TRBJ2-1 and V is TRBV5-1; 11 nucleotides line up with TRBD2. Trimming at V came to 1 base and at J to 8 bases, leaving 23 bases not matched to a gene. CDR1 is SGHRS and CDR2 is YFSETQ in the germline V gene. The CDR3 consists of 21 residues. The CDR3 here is CASSLPTIAASGGPRLYEQFF. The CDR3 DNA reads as TGCGCCAGCAGCTTGCCCACCATCGCGGCTAGCGGGGGGCCGAGGTTGTATGAGCAGTTCTTC.

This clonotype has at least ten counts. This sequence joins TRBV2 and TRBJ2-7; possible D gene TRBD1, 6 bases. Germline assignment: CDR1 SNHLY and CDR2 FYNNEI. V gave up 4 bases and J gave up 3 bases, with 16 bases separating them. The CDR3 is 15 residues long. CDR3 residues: CASSGTVHDSYEQYF. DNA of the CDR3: TGTGCCAGCAGTGGGACAGTTCACGACAGCTACGAGCAGTACTTC.

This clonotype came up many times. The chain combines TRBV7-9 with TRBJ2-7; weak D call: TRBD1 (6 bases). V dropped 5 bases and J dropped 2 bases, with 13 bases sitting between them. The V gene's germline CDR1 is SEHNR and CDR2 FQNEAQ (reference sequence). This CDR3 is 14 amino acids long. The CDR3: CASSLWGPPYEQYF. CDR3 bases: TGTGCCAGCAGCCTCTGGGGGCCACCCTACGAGCAGTACTTC.

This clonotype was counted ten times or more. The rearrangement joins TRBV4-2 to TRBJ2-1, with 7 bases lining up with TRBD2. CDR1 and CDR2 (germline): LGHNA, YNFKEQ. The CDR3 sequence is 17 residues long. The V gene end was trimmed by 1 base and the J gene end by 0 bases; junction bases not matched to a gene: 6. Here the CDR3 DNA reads TGTGCCAGCAGCCAAGTTCTAGCGGAGGGCTCCTACAATGAGCAGTTCTTC. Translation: CASSQVLAEGSYNEQFF.

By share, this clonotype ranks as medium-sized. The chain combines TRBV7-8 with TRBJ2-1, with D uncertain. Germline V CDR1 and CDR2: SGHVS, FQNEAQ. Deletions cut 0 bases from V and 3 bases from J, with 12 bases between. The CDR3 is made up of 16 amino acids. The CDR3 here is CASSLAWVAGYNEQFF. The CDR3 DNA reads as TGTGCCAGCAGCTTAGCATGGGTAGCAGGCTACAATGAGCAGTTCTTC.

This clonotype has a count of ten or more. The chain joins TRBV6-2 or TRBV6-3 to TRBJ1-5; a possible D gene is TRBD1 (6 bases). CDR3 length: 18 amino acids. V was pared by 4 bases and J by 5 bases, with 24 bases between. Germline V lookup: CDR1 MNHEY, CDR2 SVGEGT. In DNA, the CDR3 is TGTGCCAGCAGTTTACGTCTTTATCAGGGGTTCTTAGATCAGCCCCAGCATTTT. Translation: CASSLRLYQGFLDQPQHF.